This T cell receptor beta chain was profiled in a study of a mutant IDH1 vaccine in newly diagnosed glioma (dated by TCRdb to the early 2020s). Study-level background: Patients received eight vaccinations in weeks 1, 3, 5, 7, 11, 15, 19 and 23, corresponding to visits V03 through V10. Longitudinal TCRB deep sequencing was performed for 20 to 30 treated patients wherever samples were available for exploratory analyses. Peripheral blood samples were drawn at six visits, namely V03 (baseline), V05, V07, V10, V12 and V13. Before enrollment, most patients had been given radiochemotherapy with temozolomide as standard therapy, while the rest had received either radiotherapy alone or temozolomide alone. In the chemotherapy-containing groups, vaccination started alongside temozolomide cycles, whereas in patients who had radiotherapy alone it started 4-6 weeks after radiotherapy. Of the approximately 34 treated patients, approximately 62% were male and roughly 38% were female, and a mean age of around 40 years was recorded. Paper-wide results and their limitations: Vaccine-induced immune responses across multiple MHC alleles were detected in over 85% of patients. Pseudoprogression seemed to be unrelated to changes in the top peripheral T cell clonotypes found by TCRB sequencing. Selection of PBMC samples for TCRB deep sequencing was based on availability. The authors noted that analyses of patient blood samples could not be reproduced because of sample limitations.

The CDR3 starts with the cysteine, ends with the phenylalanine, and has 15 residues. CDR3 DNA is the only sequence kept; it has 45 bases, read in frame from the first base. V and J are trimmed by 4 bases and 6 bases, and the gene matches miss 9 bases of the junction. CDR1 and CDR2 were assigned from the germline V gene as SGDLS and YYNGEE. Read against the paper, the sample's time point label means: week 23, last vaccination. Each vaccine dose, consisting of 300 ug of a 20-mer mutant IDH1 peptide in Montanide, was administered subcutaneously with topical imiquimod. Newly diagnosed WHO grade 3 or 4 IDH1-mutant astrocytomas showing loss of nuclear ATRX were present in the donors. The samples were drawn from NOA16, a multicentre, single-arm, open-label phase I trial in Germany that tested a mutant IDH1 peptide vaccine in humans for the first time. Genomic DNA for TCRB sequencing was isolated from EDTA blood with the DNeasy Blood and Tissue Kit.

As regards this clone: No antigen is known for it. Per-base qualities were not stored, and no clone one base away is much larger.

Library creation used the immunoSEQ multiplex PCR assay. The hsTCRB Kit was used according to the manufacturer's protocol to amplify rearranged TCR beta chain sequences. TCRB libraries were sequenced on an Illumina MiSeq. On the study's bioinformatics: Demultiplexing, trimming and gene mapping were performed with the kit vendor's proprietary platform. Not all clones reach the TCRdb copy of this immuneACCESS table, which keeps in-frame sequences only. Checked studies attribute under half of the gap to unresolved V genes and leave the rest unexplained. The D gene and trimming were derived from the DNA, and the V and J assignments and clone size from that table. The sample table records roughly 70,000 clones; over 75% of these occur just once. The ten biggest clones cover about an eighth of the sample.

The sequence is built from TRBV9 and TRBJ1-4; TRBD1 lines up with 7 middle nucleotides. Here the sequenced sample was PBMCs, taken from a glioma patient whose treatment included an IDH1 peptide vaccine. The sequence was collected from a young man with glioma. The CDR3 protein sequence reads: CASSPGRGRDEKLFF. The nucleotide sequence is TGTGCCAGCAGCCCGGGGAGGGGGCGGGATGAAAAACTGTTTTTT.